This is a list of T cell receptor beta chains from one sample in a study of control samples from healthy donors and cancer patients. TCRdb keeps only in-frame clones here, not all; method: immunoSEQ multiplex PCR. The repertoire holds tens of thousands of clones, with roughly 90% as singletons. Sequencing input: PBMCs. These receptors all come from a woman aged 60-75 years with head and neck cancer. The CDR3 runs from the conserved cysteine through the conserved F or W. The D gene is left open where the match is weak. Size is omitted from some rows. Given values are once, few, many or a class for expanded clones.

j_call d_call clone_size v_call cdr3_aa cdr3_nt
TRBJ2-7 . . TRBV6-5 CASSYSTASTRLGQYF TGTGCCAGCAGTTACTCAACTGCATCTACTCGACTGGGGCAGTACTTC
TRBJ2-5 . . TRBV2 CASSGTLGETQYF TGTGCCAGCAGTGGGACACTTGGAGAGACCCAGTACTTC
TRBJ2-7 . few TRBV6-5 CASSYGGGLEQYF TGTGCCAGCAGTTACGGGGGGGGCCTCGAGCAGTACTTC
TRBJ1-3 TRBD1 . TRBV4-1 CATTPGAGGIFSGNTIYF TGCGCCACCACCCCGGGGGCAGGGGGCATTTTCTCTGGAAACACCATATATTTT
TRBJ2-3 . once TRBV28 CASSRGTDTQYF TGTGCCAGCAGTCGTGGTACAGATACGCAGTATTTT
TRBJ2-1 TRBD2 . TRBV7-2 CASSLRRERNEQFF TGTGCCAGCAGCTTACGGCGGGAGCGGAATGAGCAGTTCTTC
TRBJ2-7 TRBD1 . TRBV6-5 CASSYATGTGSYEQYF TGTGCCAGCAGTTACGCCACCGGGACAGGATCCTACGAGCAGTACTTC
TRBJ2-2 TRBD2 . TRBV5-1 CASSAGTSVTGELFF TGCGCCAGCAGCGCCGGGACTAGCGTAACCGGGGAGCTGTTTTTT
TRBJ1-2 TRBD1 . TRBV10-3 CATSGTGNYGYTF TGTGCCACTTCCGGGACAGGCAACTATGGCTACACCTTC
TRBJ1-1 . . TRBV15 CATSRQAGTEAFF TGTGCCACCAGTAGACAGGCTGGCACTGAAGCTTTCTTT
TRBJ2-1 . once TRBV28 CASSPPGDPSYNEQFF TGTGCCAGCAGCCCCCCGGGCGACCCCTCCTACAATGAGCAGTTCTTC
TRBJ1-2 . . TRBV18 CASSSGRDYGYTF TGTGCCAGCTCGAGCGGTCGTGACTATGGCTACACCTTC
TRBJ2-3 TRBD2 . TRBV7-3 CASSPGLGTDTQYF TGTGCCAGCAGCCCCGGACTAGGCACAGATACGCAGTATTTT
TRBJ1-1 . few TRBV11-1 CASSSDIMNTEAFF TGTGCCAGCAGCTCGGACATTATGAACACTGAAGCTTTCTTT
TRBJ2-3 TRBD2 . TRBV30 CAWRSGSADTQYF TGTGCCTGGAGGAGCGGGAGCGCAGATACGCAGTATTTT
TRBJ2-3 . . TRBV9 CASSVGGSTDTQYF TGTGCCAGCAGCGTAGGGGGTAGCACAGATACGCAGTATTTT
TRBJ2-7 TRBD2 . TRBV11-2 CASSPGLAFGEQYF TGTGCCAGCAGCCCCGGACTAGCATTCGGCGAGCAGTACTTC
TRBJ1-3 TRBD1 . TRBV27 CASSFQFLGQDLSECYSGNTIYF TGTGCCAGCAGTTTTCAGTTTTTGGGACAGGACCTCTCTGAGTGCTACTCTGGAAACACCATATATTTT
TRBJ1-3 . . TRBV30 CAWVLRALSGNTIYF TGTGCCTGGGTCTTAAGGGCCTTAAGTGGAAACACCATATATTTT
TRBJ2-7 . . TRBV19 CASSIVAGDYEQYF TGTGCCAGTAGTATAGTCGCAGGGGACTACGAGCAGTACTTC
TRBJ1-2 . . TRBV3-1/TRBV3-2 CASSPGGVSNYGYTF TGTGCCAGCAGCCCCGGGGGGGTATCGAACTATGGCTACACCTTC
TRBJ1-5 . few TRBV6-4 CASREDQWTPYLHF TGTGCCAGCAGGGAAGATCAATGGACACCCTATCTTCATTTT
TRBJ2-7 TRBD2 . TRBV9 CASSAGTSGAYEQYF TGTGCCAGCAGCGCCGGGACTAGCGGTGCCTACGAGCAGTACTTC
TRBJ1-2 . . TRBV3-1/TRBV3-2 CASSQGGGSYGYTF TGTGCCAGCAGCCAGGGGGGTGGGAGCTATGGCTACACCTTC
TRBJ2-2 . . TRBV19 CASSIRALMNTGELFF TGTGCCAGTAGTATTCGGGCCCTAATGAACACCGGGGAGCTGTTTTTT
TRBJ2-3 . . TRBV7-7 CASSPLLQGTDTQYF TGTGCTAGCAGCCCTTTGCTTCAGGGTACAGATACGCAGTATTTT
TRBJ1-2 TRBD1 . TRBV19 CASSSGQGRPLVNAF TGTGCCAGTAGTTCCGGACAGGGAAGGCCCCTCGTCAATGCCTTC
TRBJ1-3 . . TRBV19 CASSLRSGNTIYF TGTGCCAGTAGTTTGCGCTCTGGAAACACCATATATTTT
TRBJ2-2 . . TRBV11-2 CASSTLWQGNTGELFF TGTGCCAGCAGCACCCTGTGGCAGGGAAACACCGGGGAGCTGTTTTTT